One T cell receptor beta chain is described in this entry. Its target is not known. This record belongs to a study of CD8 T cells in ankylosing spondylitis. Study observations and caveats: It appeared that ankylosing spondylitis blood was characterized by a TCR beta motif of about eight highly homologous variants. Peripheral blood samples showed relatively rare disease-linked clones, and these clones were CD8+. Significantly higher representation of disease-linked clones was reported for matched ankylosing spondylitis synovial fluid. Past studies reported some motif variants in reactive arthritis synovial fluid and blood.

From germline, CDR1 is SGHRS and CDR2 YFSETQ. The V gene lost 1 base and the J gene lost 2 bases, with 9 bases spanning the gap. This CDR3 has 15 amino acids. Quantitative 5'-RACE was performed with molecular barcodes, and it yielded the TCR beta libraries. TCRdb recomputed calls from the 5' RACE reads with MiXCR, one row per CDR3 protein. The sample contains hundreds of thousands of distinct CDR3 sequences, 10% to 15% of which appear only once. The sample taken for sequencing was blood, either unsorted or a sorted T cell fraction (not recorded which). This rearrangement joins TRBV5-1 to TRBJ2-2; D unclear. The sequence was collected from a male donor with ankylosing spondylitis. The DNA of the CDR3 is TGCGCCAGCAGCTTGATTGGGATCAACACCGGGGAGCTGTTTTTT. It encodes CASSLIGINTGELFF.